This entry describes one TCR beta chain. The data were taken from a study of blood T cell repertoires in COVID-19. The data were produced by immunoSEQ multiplex PCR, yet TCRdb's version contains in-frame clones alone and is incomplete. This sample yields some 300,000 clones, of which around 84% are seen a single time; 1.3% belongs to the top ten. This CDR3 comprises 15 residues. The ends were cut back, 1 base at V and 6 bases at J, with 12 bases in the middle. CDR1 and CDR2 from the germline V gene are SNHLY and FYNNEI. This clonotype was obtained from a man aged 70 or older with acute or convalescent COVID-19. V usage is TRBV2 and J usage is TRBJ2-2; D gene unclear. Sample: peripheral blood. CDR3 sequence reads: CASSEDLLTAGELFF. The CDR3 DNA is TGTGCCAGCAGTGAAGATCTGCTTACGGCCGGGGAGCTGTTTTTT.